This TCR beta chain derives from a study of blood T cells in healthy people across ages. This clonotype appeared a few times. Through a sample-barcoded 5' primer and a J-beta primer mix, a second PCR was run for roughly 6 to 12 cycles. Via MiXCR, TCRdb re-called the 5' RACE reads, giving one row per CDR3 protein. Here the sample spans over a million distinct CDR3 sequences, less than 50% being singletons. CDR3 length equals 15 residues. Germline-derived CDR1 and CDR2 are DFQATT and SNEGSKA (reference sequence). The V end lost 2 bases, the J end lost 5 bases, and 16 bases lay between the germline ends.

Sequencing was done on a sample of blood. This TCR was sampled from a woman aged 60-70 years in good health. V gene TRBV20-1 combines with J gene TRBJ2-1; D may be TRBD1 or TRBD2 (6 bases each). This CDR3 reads CSARRGGPFDNEQFF. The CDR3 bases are TGCAGTGCTAGACGAGGGGGGCCTTTTGACAATGAGCAGTTCTTC.